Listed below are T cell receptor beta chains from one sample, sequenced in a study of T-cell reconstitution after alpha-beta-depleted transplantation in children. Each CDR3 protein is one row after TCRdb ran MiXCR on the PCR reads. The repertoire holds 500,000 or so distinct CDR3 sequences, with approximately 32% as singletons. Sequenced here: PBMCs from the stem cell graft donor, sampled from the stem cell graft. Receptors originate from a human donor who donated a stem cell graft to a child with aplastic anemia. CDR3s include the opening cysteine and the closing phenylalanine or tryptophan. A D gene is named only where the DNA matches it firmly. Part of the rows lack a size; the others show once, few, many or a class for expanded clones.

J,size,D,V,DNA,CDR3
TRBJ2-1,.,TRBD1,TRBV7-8,TGTGCCAGCAGCTCCTCGGGACAGCACAATGAGCAGTTCTTC,CASSSSGQHNEQFF
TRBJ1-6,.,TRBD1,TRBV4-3,TGCGCCAGCAGCCAAGAGGGGACAGCTCCTAATTCACCCCTCCACTTT,CASSQEGTAPNSPLHF
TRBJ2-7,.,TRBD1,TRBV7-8,TGTGCCAGCAGCTTAGCCGGGACAGGGGGCTCCTACGAGCAGTACTTC,CASSLAGTGGSYEQYF
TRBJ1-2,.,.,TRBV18,TGTGCCAGCTCACGTGAGGGAAGGGGCTACACCTTC,CASSREGRGYTF
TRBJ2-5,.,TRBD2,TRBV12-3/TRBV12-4,TGTGCCAGCAGTGGCAGACTAGCGGCGCAAGAGACCCAGTACTTC,CASSGRLAAQETQYF
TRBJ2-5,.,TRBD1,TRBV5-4,TGTGCCAGCAGCTTGCCCATGGACAGGCAGACCCAGTACTTC,CASSLPMDRQTQYF
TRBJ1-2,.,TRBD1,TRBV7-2,TGTGCCAGCAGCGGTACTTGGGACAGGGGTAACTATGGCTACACCTTC,CASSGTWDRGNYGYTF
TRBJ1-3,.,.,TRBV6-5,TGTGCCAGCAGTTACTCGGTAAATGGAAACACCATATATTTT,CASSYSVNGNTIYF
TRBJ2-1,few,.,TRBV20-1,TGCAGTGCGGTTGGAACCCCCAAGCGATCAAGCTCCTACAATGAGCAGTTCTTC,CSAVGTPKRSSSYNEQFF
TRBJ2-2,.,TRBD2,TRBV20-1,TGCAGTGCCCGGACTAGCGGGAGGTTGGACACCGGGGAGCTGTTTTTT,CSARTSGRLDTGELFF
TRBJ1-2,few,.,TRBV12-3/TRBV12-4,TGTGCCAGCAGCCTTACAAAGGGCAGAAACTATGGCTACACCTTC,CASSLTKGRNYGYTF
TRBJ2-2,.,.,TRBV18,TGTGCCAGCTCACCACCGGTCTCCGGGGAGCTGTTTTTT,CASSPPVSGELFF
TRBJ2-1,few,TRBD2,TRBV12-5,TGTGCTAGTGGTTTGGCCTACGGGACTAGCCAGGGTGAGCAGTTCTTC,CASGLAYGTSQGEQFF
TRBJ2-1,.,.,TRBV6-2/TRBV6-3,TGTGCCAGCAGTTACGCGTGGTCCTACAATGAGCAGTTCTTC,CASSYAWSYNEQFF
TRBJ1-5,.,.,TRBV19,TGTGCCAGTAGTACCTACAATGACGGCAGTGGAAGTCAGCCCCAGCATTTT,CASSTYNDGSGSQPQHF
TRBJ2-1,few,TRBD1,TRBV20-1,TGCAGTGCTACTCTTACAGGGGCCCCCTTATACAATGAGCAGTTCTTC,CSATLTGAPLYNEQFF
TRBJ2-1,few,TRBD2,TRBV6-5,TGTGCCAGCAGTTACTTCCTAGCGGGAGACGGCAATGAGCAGTTCTTC,CASSYFLAGDGNEQFF
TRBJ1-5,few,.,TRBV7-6,TGTGCCAGCAGCTTAGTTAGTAATAGCAATCAGCCCCAGCATTTT,CASSLVSNSNQPQHF
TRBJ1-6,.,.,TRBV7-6,TGTGCCAGCAGCTCCGGTGGGGGAGGGAATTCACCCCTCCACTTT,CASSSGGGGNSPLHF
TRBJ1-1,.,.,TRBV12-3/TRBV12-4,TGTGCCAGCAGTGGGGGAGAAGCTTTCTTT,CASSGGEAFF
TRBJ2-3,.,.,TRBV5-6,TGTGCCAGCAGCTTGAGCGGCAGAAACACAGATACGCAGTATTTT,CASSLSGRNTDTQYF
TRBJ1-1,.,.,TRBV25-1,TGTGCCAGCACCGGACCCGGTGACAGATACACTGAAGCTTTCTTT,CASTGPGDRYTEAFF
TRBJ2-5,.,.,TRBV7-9,TGTGCCACCGGGCAGGCGGCACAAGAGACCCAGTACTTC,CATGQAAQETQYF
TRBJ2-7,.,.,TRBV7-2,TGTGCCAGCAGCTTAAGGCTGGCTAGCTCCTACGAGCAGTACTTC,CASSLRLASSYEQYF
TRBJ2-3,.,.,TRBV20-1,TGCAGTGCTAGAGACCCCGGGGGCAGAGTTGGAGATACGCAGTATTTT,CSARDPGGRVGDTQYF
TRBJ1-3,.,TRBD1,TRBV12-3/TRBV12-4,TGTGCCAGCAGCCTTAAGACAGGGGAAGCGGGAAACACCATATATTTT,CASSLKTGEAGNTIYF
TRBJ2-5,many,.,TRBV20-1,TGCAGTGCTAGTAGACTCCCGGACAAAGAGACCCAGTACTTC,CSASRLPDKETQYF
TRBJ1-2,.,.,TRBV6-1,TGTGCCAGCAGTGAAGGACACCTTAACTATGGCTACACCTTC,CASSEGHLNYGYTF
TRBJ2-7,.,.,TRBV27,TGTGCCAGCAGAACCCTAGGGAGGTCCGAGCAGTACTTC,CASRTLGRSEQYF
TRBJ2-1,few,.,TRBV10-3,TGTGCCATCAGTGAACCTGGGGGCACTTACAATGAGCAGTTCTTC,CAISEPGGTYNEQFF
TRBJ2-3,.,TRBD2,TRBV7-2,TGTGCCAGCAGCCCTGGGCCTAGCGGGCACTCTACCATAGGGTATTTT,CASSPGPSGHSTIGYF
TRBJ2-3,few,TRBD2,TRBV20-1,TGCAGTGCTGACGGGACTAGCGGGGGGCGGGACACAGATACGCAGTATTTT,CSADGTSGGRDTDTQYF
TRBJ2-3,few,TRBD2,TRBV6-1,TGTGCCAGCAGCCGGACTAGAACGGGAGATACGCAGTATTTT,CASSRTRTGDTQYF
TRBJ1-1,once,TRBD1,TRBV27,TGTGCCAGCAGTTTGACAGGGTTCAGTTTGGGAGCTTTCTTT,CASSLTGFSLGAFF
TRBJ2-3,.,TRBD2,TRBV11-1,TGTGCCAGCAGCTTAGCGGTTCTAGCGGGAGGCTATAGCACAGATACGCAGTATTTT,CASSLAVLAGGYSTDTQYF
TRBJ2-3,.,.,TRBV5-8,TGTGCCAGCAGCCTTAGACAGGCAGATACGCAGTATTTT,CASSLRQADTQYF
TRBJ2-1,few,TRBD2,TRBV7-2,TGTGCCAGCACCTGGACTAGCGGGAGCTACAATGAGCAGTTCTTC,CASTWTSGSYNEQFF
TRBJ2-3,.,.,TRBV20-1,TGCAGTGCTCGGGACAATCCAGATACGCAGTATTTT,CSARDNPDTQYF